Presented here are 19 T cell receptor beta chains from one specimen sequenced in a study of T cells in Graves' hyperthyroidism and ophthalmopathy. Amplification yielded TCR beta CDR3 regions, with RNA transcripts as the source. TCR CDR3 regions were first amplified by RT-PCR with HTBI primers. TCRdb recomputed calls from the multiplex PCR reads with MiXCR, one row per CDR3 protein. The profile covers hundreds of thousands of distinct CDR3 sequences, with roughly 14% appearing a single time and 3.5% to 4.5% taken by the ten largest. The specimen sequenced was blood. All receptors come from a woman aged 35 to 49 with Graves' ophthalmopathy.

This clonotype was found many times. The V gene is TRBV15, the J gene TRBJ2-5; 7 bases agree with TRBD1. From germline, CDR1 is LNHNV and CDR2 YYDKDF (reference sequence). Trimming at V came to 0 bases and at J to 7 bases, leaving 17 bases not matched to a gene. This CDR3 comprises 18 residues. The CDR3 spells CATSRDPTGQSTGSTQYF. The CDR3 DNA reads TGTGCCACCAGCAGAGATCCCACGGGACAGTCGACCGGGTCGACCCAGTACTTC. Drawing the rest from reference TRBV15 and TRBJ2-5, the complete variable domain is DAMVIQNPRYQVTQFGKPVTLSCSQTLNHNVMYWYQQKSSQAPKLLFHYYDKDFNNEADTPDNFQSRRPNTSFCFLDIRSPGLGDTAMYLCATSRDPTGQSTGSTQYFGPGTRLLVL.

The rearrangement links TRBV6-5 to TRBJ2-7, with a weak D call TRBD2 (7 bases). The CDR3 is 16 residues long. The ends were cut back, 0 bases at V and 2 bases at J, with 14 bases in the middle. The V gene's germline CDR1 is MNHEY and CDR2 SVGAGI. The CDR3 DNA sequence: TGTGCCAGCAGTTACTCGTGGGGGGGGCAACCCTACGAGCAGTACTTC. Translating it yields CASSYSWGGQPYEQYF.

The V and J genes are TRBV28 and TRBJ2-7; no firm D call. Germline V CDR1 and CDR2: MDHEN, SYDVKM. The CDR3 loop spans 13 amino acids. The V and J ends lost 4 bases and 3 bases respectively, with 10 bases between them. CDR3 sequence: CASSSTPDYEQYF. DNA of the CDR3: TGTGCCAGCAGTTCAACACCCGACTACGAGCAGTACTTC.

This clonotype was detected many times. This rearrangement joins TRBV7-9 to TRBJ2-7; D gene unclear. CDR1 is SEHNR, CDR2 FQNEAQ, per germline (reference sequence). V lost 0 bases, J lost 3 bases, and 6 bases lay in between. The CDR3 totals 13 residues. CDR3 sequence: CASSLAGYYEQYF. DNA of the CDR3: TGTGCCAGCAGCTTAGCCGGTTACTACGAGCAGTACTTC.

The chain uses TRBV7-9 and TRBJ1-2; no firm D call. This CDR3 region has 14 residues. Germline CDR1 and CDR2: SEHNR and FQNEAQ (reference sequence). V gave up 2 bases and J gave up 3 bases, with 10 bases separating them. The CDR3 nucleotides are TGTGCCAGCAGCTTACTCGGCAGAGACTATGGCTACACCTTC. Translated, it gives CASSLLGRDYGYTF.

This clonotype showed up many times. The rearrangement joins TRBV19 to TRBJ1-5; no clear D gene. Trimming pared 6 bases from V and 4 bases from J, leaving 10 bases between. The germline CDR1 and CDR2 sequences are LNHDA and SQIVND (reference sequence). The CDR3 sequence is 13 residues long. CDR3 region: CASSTEWNQPQHF. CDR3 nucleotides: TGTGCCAGTAGCACCGAGTGGAATCAGCCCCAGCATTTT.

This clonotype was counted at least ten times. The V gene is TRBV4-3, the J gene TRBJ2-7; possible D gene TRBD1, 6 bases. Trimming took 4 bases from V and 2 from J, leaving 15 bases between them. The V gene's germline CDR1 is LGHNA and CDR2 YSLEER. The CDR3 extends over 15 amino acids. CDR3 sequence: CASSRSRDTAYEQYF. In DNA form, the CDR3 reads TGCGCCAGCAGCCGAAGCCGGGACACAGCCTACGAGCAGTACTTC.

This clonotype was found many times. The CDR3 DNA follows: TGTGCCATCCGACAGGGGGCTAACGAGCAGTACTTC. As protein: CAIRQGANEQYF. V and J are TRBV6-2 or TRBV6-3 and TRBJ2-7; 10 positions match TRBD1. Germline V CDR1 and CDR2: MNHEY, SVGEGT. Trimming removed 10 bases from V and 5 bases from J; junction bases left unmatched: 5. The CDR3 length is 12 residues.

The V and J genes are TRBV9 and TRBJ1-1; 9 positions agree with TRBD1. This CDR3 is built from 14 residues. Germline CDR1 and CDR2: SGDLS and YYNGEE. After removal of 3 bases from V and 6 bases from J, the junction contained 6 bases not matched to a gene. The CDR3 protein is CASSARQGVAEAFF. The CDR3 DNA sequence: TGTGCCAGCAGCGCCCGACAGGGGGTAGCTGAAGCTTTCTTT.

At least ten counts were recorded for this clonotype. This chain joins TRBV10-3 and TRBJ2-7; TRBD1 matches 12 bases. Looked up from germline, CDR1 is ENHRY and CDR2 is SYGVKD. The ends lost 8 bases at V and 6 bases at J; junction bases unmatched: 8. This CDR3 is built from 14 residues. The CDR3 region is CAIEPGQGAAEQYF. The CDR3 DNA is TGTGCCATCGAACCGGGACAGGGGGCCGCCGAGCAGTACTTC.

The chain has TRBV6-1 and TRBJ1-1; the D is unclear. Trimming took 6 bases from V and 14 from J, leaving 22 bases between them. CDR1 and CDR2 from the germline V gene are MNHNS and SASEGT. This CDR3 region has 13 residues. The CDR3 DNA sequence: TGTGCCAGCAGAACGTTACCCGACACTGAACCCTTCTTT. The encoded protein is CASRTLPDTEPFF.

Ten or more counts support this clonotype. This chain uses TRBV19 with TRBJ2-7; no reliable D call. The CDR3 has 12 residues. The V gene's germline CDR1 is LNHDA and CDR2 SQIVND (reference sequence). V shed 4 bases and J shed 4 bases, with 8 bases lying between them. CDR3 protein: CASSTGIYEQYF. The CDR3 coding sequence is TGTGCCAGTAGTACCGGCATTTACGAGCAGTACTTC. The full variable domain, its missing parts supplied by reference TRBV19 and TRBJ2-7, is DGGITQSPKYLFRKEGQNVTLSCEQNLNHDAMYWYRQDPGQGLRLIYYSQIVNDFQKGDIAEGYSVSREKKESFPLTVTSAQKNPTAFYLCASSTGIYEQYFGPGTRLTVT.

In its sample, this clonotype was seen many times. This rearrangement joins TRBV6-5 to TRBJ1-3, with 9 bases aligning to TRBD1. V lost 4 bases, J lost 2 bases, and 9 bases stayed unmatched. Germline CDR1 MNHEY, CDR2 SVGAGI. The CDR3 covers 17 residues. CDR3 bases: TGTGCCAGCAGTTCCGCCGGGACAGGGTTGGCTGGAAACACCATATATTTT. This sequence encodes CASSSAGTGLAGNTIYF.

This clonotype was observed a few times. Written as DNA, the CDR3 is TGTGCCAGTAGGCCGGGGGCAGGGGGTAGCACCGGGGAGCTGTTTTTT. Its translation: CASRPGAGGSTGELFF. This chain links TRBV19 with TRBJ2-2; a weak D match, TRBD1 (7 bases). Germline V gives CDR1 LNHDA, CDR2 SQIVND (reference sequence). This CDR3 region has 16 residues. Trimming stripped 6 bases from V and 4 bases from J, with 18 bases between.

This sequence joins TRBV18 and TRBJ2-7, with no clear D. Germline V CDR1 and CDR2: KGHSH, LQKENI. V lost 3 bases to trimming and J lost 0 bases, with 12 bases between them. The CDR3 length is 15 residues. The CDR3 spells CASSPASLSSYEQYF. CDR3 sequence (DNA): TGTGCCAGCTCACCTGCGAGTCTTAGCTCCTACGAGCAGTACTTC.

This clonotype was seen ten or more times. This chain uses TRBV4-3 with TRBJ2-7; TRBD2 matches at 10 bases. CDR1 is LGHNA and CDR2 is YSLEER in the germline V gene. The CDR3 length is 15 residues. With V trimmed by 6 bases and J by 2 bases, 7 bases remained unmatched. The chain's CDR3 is CASRPGLAIPYEQYF. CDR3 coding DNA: TGCGCCAGCAGACCGGGACTAGCGATTCCCTACGAGCAGTACTTC.

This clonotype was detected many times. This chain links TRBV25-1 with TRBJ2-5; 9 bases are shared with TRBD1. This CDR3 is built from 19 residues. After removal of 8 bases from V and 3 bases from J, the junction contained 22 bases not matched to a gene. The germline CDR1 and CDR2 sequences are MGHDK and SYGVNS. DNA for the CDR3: TGTGCCAGCGGGGGACAGGGAGCCCGTGTGGGTGAGAATGAAGAGACCCAGTACTTC. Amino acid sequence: CASGGQGARVGENEETQYF.

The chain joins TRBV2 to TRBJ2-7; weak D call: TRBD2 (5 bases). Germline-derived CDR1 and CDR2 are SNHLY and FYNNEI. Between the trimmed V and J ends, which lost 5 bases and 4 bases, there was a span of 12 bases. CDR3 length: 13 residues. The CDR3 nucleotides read TGTGCCAGCAGTCATGACGGGGAGTACGAGCAGTACTTC. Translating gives CASSHDGEYEQYF.

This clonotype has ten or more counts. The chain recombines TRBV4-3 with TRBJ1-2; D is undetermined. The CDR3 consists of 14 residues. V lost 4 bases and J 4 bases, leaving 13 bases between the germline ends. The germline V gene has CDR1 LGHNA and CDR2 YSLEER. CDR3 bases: TGCGCCAGCAGCCCCGGGGAGGGAACCTATGGCTACACCTTC. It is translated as CASSPGEGTYGYTF.